This T cell receptor (beta chain) was recorded in a study of T-cell memory formation after mild COVID-19. Notes on the study in general: Contracting clones, day 15 to 85, had balanced CD4/CD8, and later expanders favored CD4+.

Concerning this clonotype itself: What it recognizes is unknown.

5'RACE with constant-segment primers yielded barcoded, UMI-tagged TCR alpha and TCR beta cDNA libraries. TCRdb independently ran MiXCR on the 5' RACE reads; one entry per CDR3 protein. Of about 400,000 distinct CDR3 sequences detected, roughly a quarter appear once; the ten largest clones hold 13%. The TCR originated in an adult woman who had mild COVID-19 (a few samples of this study predate the infection). Cell type and time point are not known. Sequencing was carried out using PBMCs or a T cell subset sorted from them (not recorded which).

CDR3 sequence reads: CASSVSLDPNQPQHF. As DNA, the CDR3 is TGTGCCAGCAGCGTATCCCTGGACCCCAATCAGCCCCAGCATTTT. The chain is built from TRBV9 and TRBJ1-5; D call uncertain. The CDR3 consists of 15 residues. Between the trimmed V and J ends, which lost 1 base and 3 bases, there was a span of 11 bases. Germline CDR1 is SGDLS and CDR2 is YYNGEE.